The 13 T cell receptor beta chains in this list originate from one sample, sequenced in a study of cytomegalovirus exposure and HLA in healthy donors. It was with 60 Vbeta and 13 Jbeta primers that the PCR ran. Clones were read by immunoSEQ multiplex PCR, and TCRdb kept only the in-frame ones, dropping some. The sample lists 180,000 or so clones, more than 60% occurring once. The material sequenced was PBMCs. These receptors were taken from a middle-aged woman in good health and CMV-seropositive.

The chain employs TRBV15 and TRBJ2-1; D possibly corresponds to TRBD2 (6 bases). The CDR3 has 16 amino acids. Germline V CDR1 and CDR2: LNHNV, YYDKDF (reference sequence). V gave up 0 bases and J gave up 2 bases, with 11 bases separating them. This CDR3 is CATSRDRASAYNEQFF. The CDR3 bases are TGTGCCACCAGCAGAGATCGGGCTAGCGCCTACAATGAGCAGTTCTTC.

The chain is built from TRBV5-8 and TRBJ2-1; 9 bases align to TRBD2. This CDR3 has 15 residues. With 1 base clipped from V and 8 bases from J, the junction kept 7 bases outside the gene matches. The V gene's germline CDR1 is SGHTS and CDR2 YDEGEE. The CDR3 region is CASSLRTSDRDEQFF. The CDR3 region has the DNA TGTGCCAGCAGCTTGCGGACTAGCGACCGCGATGAGCAGTTCTTC.

The chain couples TRBV27 to TRBJ1-1; tentative D call: TRBD1 (6 bases). CDR3 size: 14 residues. Trimming left V 2 bases short and J 5 bases short, with 12 bases between. Germline CDR1 and CDR2: MNHEY and SMNVEV (reference sequence). CDR3 loop: CASSLQGRGTEAFF. The CDR3 nucleotides are TGTGCCAGCAGTTTACAGGGGCGGGGGACTGAAGCTTTCTTT.

The gene calls are TRBV28 and TRBJ1-4; D is unclear. The CDR3 is 15 residues long. The V and J ends lost 2 bases and 8 bases respectively, with 15 bases between them. Germline V gene data show CDR1 as MDHEN and CDR2 as SYDVKM. CDR3 protein: CASSLIGGRWEKLFF. Here the CDR3 DNA reads TGTGCCAGCAGTTTAATCGGAGGGCGGTGGGAAAAACTGTTTTTT. The full variable domain, with the rest looked up from reference TRBV28 and TRBJ1-4, is DVKVTQSSRYLVKRTGEKVFLECVQDMDHENMFWYRQDPGLGLRLIYFSYDVKMKEKGDIPEGYSVSREKKERFSLILESASTNQTSMYLCASSLIGGRWEKLFFGSGTQLSVL.

The chain joins TRBV7-2 to TRBJ2-1; TRBD1 matches at 7 bases. The V segment lost 1 base and the J segment 7 bases; nucleotides outside the gene matches: 7. The CDR3 totals 15 residues. Per germline, CDR1 SGHTA and CDR2 FQGNSA. The CDR3 region has the DNA TGTGCCAGCAGCTTAGAGGGGACAGTAGATAATGAGCAGTTCTTC. It yields the protein CASSLEGTVDNEQFF. The whole variable domain, remainder taken from reference TRBV7-2 and TRBJ2-1, is GAGVSQSPSNKVTEKGKDVELRCDPISGHTALYWYRQSLGQGLEFLIYFQGNSAPDKSGLPSDRFSAERTGGSVSTLTIQRTQQEDSAVYLCASSLEGTVDNEQFFGPGTRLTVL.

The J gene is TRBJ1-2, the V gene TRBV29-1; D not resolved. The CDR3 contains 11 residues. The V gene's germline CDR1 is SQVTM and CDR2 ANQGSEA. With 8 bases removed from V and 6 bases from J, the gap between germline ends came to 13 bases. The CDR3 spells CSCGEQDGYTF. The CDR3 region has the DNA TGCAGCTGCGGGGAGCAGGATGGCTACACCTTC.

The chain uses TRBV28 and TRBJ2-7; D not certain. V shed 8 bases and J shed 3 bases, with 20 bases lying between them. In germline, CDR1 is MDHEN, CDR2 SYDVKM. The CDR3 runs 15 residues. In DNA, the CDR3 is TGTGCCAGCTCCCTAGGCGGATTAACTATCTACGAGCAGTACTTC. Its translation is CASSLGGLTIYEQYF.

The rearrangement joins TRBV7-2 to TRBJ2-7; D might be TRBD2 (6 bases). Per germline, CDR1 SGHTA and CDR2 FQGNSA. Trimming removed 2 bases at V and 3 bases at J, with 8 bases between. The CDR3 is 13 residues long. CDR3 in DNA: TGTGCCAGCAGCTTACGGCGGGACTACGAGCAGTACTTC. Its translation is CASSLRRDYEQYF.

The chain carries TRBV5-4 and TRBJ2-3, with D tentatively TRBD2 (7 bases). The CDR3 covers 17 residues. Looked up from germline, CDR1 is SGHNT and CDR2 is YYREEE (reference sequence). The ends were cut back, 4 bases at V and 3 bases at J, with 21 bases in the middle. CDR3: CASSPFAGVGGTDTQYF. Here the CDR3 DNA reads TGTGCCAGCAGCCCCTTCGCGGGAGTAGGGGGTACAGATACGCAGTATTTT.

V is TRBV28 and J is TRBJ2-1; the D is unclear. The CDR3 covers 12 residues. The V gene's germline CDR1 is MDHEN and CDR2 SYDVKM. V was pared by 1 base and J by 7 bases, with 5 bases between. The CDR3 protein is CASSLSRNEQFF. CDR3 in DNA: TGTGCCAGCAGTTTATCTCGGAATGAGCAGTTCTTC.

This chain uses TRBV28 with TRBJ2-2, with a tentative D call TRBD2 (6 bases). The V end was cut by 7 bases, the J end by 6 bases, with 21 bases between. Germline V gene sequence: CDR1 MDHEN, CDR2 SYDVKM. CDR3 length: 16 amino acids. Written as DNA, the CDR3 is TGTGCCAGCACCTTGGGGGGAGCCTCTGTCTCCGGGGAGCTGTTTTTT. As protein: CASTLGGASVSGELFF.

This clone has only a few counts. The chain couples TRBV5-1 to TRBJ1-4; TRBD1 might be the D (6 bases). Germline V lookup: CDR1 SGHRS, CDR2 YFSETQ. CDR3 length: 18 residues. Trimming pared 2 bases from V and 0 bases from J, leaving 17 bases between. CDR3 DNA: TGCGCCAGCAGCTTAGGCAGAAGGGGGGGCGCAACTAATGAAAAACTGTTTTTT. Translating it yields CASSLGRRGGATNEKLFF.

This clone came up once. The gene calls are TRBV10-1 and TRBJ1-5, with 8 bases that match TRBD1. Germline loops: CDR1 WNHNN, CDR2 SYGVQD (reference sequence). V shed 6 bases, J shed 4 bases, and the junction held 8 bases outside the gene matches. This CDR3 comprises 15 residues. In nucleotides, the CDR3 is TGCGCCAGCAGCGTAGACAGGGGCCCAAATCAGCCCCAGCATTTT. It translates to CASSVDRGPNQPQHF.